This TCR beta chain was sequenced during a study of cytomegalovirus exposure and HLA in healthy donors. The PCR ran on 60 Vbeta and 13 Jbeta primers. The data were produced by immunoSEQ multiplex PCR, yet TCRdb's version contains in-frame clones alone and is incomplete. The sample consists of about 160,000 clones, more than 65% of them appearing once. In this sample, this clone turned up once. Sequencing was carried out using PBMCs. The TCR sequence derives from a woman aged 50 to 60 in good health and CMV-seronegative.

CDR3 in DNA: TGCGCCAGCAGCCAAGTAAGGACTAGCACCGGGGAGCTGTTTTTT. Amino acid sequence: CASSQVRTSTGELFF. The J gene is TRBJ2-2, the V gene TRBV4-3; the match to TRBD2 covers 7 bases. CDR1 is LGHNA and CDR2 is YSLEER in the germline V gene. With 1 base clipped from V and 4 bases from J, the junction kept 3 bases outside the gene matches. This CDR3 is 15 amino acids long.